This TCR beta chain derives from a study of T cell responses to AZD1222 COVID-19 vaccine. Sequencing was performed with immunoSEQ multiplex PCR; in TCRdb, only in-frame clones are kept and a portion is missing. The sample has over 150,000 clones, 86% seen once; the top ten hold roughly 5.8%. V was clipped by 4 bases and J by 2 bases; unmatched bases: 5. The CDR3 runs 16 residues. Germline assignment: CDR1 MNHEY and CDR2 SMNVEV (reference sequence). The J gene is TRBJ2-6, the V gene TRBV27, with 7 positions matching TRBD1. The specimen comprised peripheral blood, sampled on day 0 of MenACWY control vaccination. This sequence originates from an adult in good health. This CDR3 reads CASSSDRVAGANVLTF. In DNA, the CDR3 is TGTGCCAGCAGTTCAGACAGGGTGGCTGGGGCCAACGTCCTGACTTTC.